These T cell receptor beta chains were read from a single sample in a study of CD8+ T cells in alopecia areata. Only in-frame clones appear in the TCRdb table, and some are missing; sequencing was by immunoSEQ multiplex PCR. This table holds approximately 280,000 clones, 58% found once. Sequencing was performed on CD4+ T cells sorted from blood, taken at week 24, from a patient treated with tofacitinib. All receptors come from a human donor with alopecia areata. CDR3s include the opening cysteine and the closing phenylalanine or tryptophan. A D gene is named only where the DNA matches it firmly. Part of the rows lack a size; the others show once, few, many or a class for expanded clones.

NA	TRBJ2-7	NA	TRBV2	TGTGCCAGCAGCAAGCTTCGGGACATCCGCGAGCAGTACTTC	CASSKLRDIREQYF
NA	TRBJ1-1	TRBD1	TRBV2	TGTGCCAGTAACCGTGGACAGGGGGCCGACACTGAAGCTTTCTTT	CASNRGQGADTEAFF
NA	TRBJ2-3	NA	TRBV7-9	TGTGCCAGCAGCTTAAACAGGGACACAGATACGCAGTATTTT	CASSLNRDTDTQYF
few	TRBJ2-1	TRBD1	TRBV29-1	TGCAGCGTTGCCCCCGGACAGGGCAATGAGCAGTTCTTC	CSVAPGQGNEQFF
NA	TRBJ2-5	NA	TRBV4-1	TGCGCCAGCAGCCTTCGAGGGGCAATACTAGGAATGGAGACCCAGTACTTC	CASSLRGAILGMETQYF
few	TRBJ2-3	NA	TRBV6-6	TGTGCCAGCAGTTACTCGACCGGTAGCACAGATACGCAGTATTTT	CASSYSTGSTDTQYF
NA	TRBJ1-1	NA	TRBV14	TGTGCCAGCAATAGTTACATGAACACTGAAGCTTTCTTT	CASNSYMNTEAFF
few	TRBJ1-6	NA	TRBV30	TGTGCCTGGAGCGACCGGCGGTGGCAGGCAAATTCACCCCTCCACTTT	CAWSDRRWQANSPLHF
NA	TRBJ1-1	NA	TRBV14	TGTGCCAGCAGCCCGGCCGGGTTAAACACTGAAGCTTTCTTT	CASSPAGLNTEAFF
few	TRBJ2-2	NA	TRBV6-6	TGTGCCAGCAGTTACTCGACCGGCCGGGTCTCCGGGGAGCTGTTTTTT	CASSYSTGRVSGELFF
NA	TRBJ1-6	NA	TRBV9	TGTGCCAGCAGCCCAGACGGGGGCAATTCACCCCTCCACTTT	CASSPDGGNSPLHF
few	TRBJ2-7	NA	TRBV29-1	TGCAGCGTTGAATCGGCGGGGCGGTACGAGCAGTACTTC	CSVESAGRYEQYF
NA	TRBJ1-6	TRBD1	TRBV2	TGTGCCACTCGAGAGGACAGGTCGACACCCCTCCACTTT	CATREDRSTPLHF
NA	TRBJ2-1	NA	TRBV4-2	TGTGCCAGCAGCCAAGATAGAGTCAATGAGCAGTTCTTC	CASSQDRVNEQFF
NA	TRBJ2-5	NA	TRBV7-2	TGTGCCAGCAGCAGATCAGATCCCCGGGAGACCCAGTACTTC	CASSRSDPRETQYF
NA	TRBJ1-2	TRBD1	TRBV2	TGTGCCAGCACCGAAGACAGGGGAATGGACTATGGCTACACCTTC	CASTEDRGMDYGYTF
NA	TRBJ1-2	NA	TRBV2	TGTGCCAGCAGGGAACAGGGCGGCGGAGGCTACACCTTC	CASREQGGGGYTF
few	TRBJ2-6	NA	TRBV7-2	TGTGCCAGCAGCTTTACAGGGCCTGGGGCCAACGTCCTGACTTTC	CASSFTGPGANVLTF
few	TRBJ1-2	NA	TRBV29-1	TGCAGCGTTGATCCGGGCTATGGCTACACCTTC	CSVDPGYGYTF
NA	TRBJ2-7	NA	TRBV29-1	TGCAGCGTTGGACCTATGGGGCGTAGGTACGAGCAGTACTTC	CSVGPMGRRYEQYF
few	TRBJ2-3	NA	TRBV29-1	TGCAGCGTTAACTACGGCTATGAGGATACGCAGTATTTT	CSVNYGYEDTQYF
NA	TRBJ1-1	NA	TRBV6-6	TGTGCCAGCGGAGGGGGGAACACTGAAGCTTTCTTT	CASGGGNTEAFF
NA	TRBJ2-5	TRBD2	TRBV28	TGTGCCAGCAGTTTATTAGCGGGGGGAGAGACCCAGTACTTC	CASSLLAGGETQYF
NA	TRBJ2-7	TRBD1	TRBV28	TGTGCCAGCAGTTCGCCCGGGTCAGGGGGCGAATACGAGCAGTACTTC	CASSSPGSGGEYEQYF
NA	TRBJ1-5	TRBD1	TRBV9	TGTGCCAGCAGCCCAGCCGGGACAGGGGTTCAGCCCCAGCATTTT	CASSPAGTGVQPQHF
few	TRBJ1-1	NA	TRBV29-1	TGCAGCGTTGGGAACACTAACACTGAAGCTTTCTTT	CSVGNTNTEAFF
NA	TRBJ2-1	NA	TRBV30	TGTGCCTGGAGTGTGGGTGGGGGCCTCTACAATGAGCAGTTCTTC	CAWSVGGGLYNEQFF
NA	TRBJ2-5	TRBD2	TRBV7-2	TGTGCCAGCAGCTCCCCCAACGTGGGGGGGGAGACCCAGTACTTC	CASSSPNVGGETQYF
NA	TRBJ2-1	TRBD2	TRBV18	TGTGCCAGCTCACCACAAAGCCTTGGGGAGGGTGAGCAGTTCTTC	CASSPQSLGEGEQFF
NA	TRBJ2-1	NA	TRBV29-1	TGCAGCTTGGCGGTAGGCTCCTACAATGAGCAGTTCTTC	CSLAVGSYNEQFF
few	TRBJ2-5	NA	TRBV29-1	TGCAGCGTTGAAGGGGGTGGGGGTCGGGGAGAGACCCAGTACTTC	CSVEGGGGRGETQYF
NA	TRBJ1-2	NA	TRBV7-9	TGTGCCAGCAGCCAACCCTCAGGGACGATCTATGGCTACACCTTC	CASSQPSGTIYGYTF
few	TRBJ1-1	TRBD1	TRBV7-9	TGTGCCAGCAGCCTAGGGACAGGGGGCGTGAACACTGAAGCTTTCTTT	CASSLGTGGVNTEAFF
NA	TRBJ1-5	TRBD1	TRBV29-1	TGCAGCGTTGCGACAGGGACGGACAAGCCCCAGCATTTT	CSVATGTDKPQHF
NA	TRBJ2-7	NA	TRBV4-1	TGCGCCAGCAGCCCATCGGACTTAAGCTACGAGCAGTACTTC	CASSPSDLSYEQYF
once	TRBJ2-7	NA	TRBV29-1	TGCAGCGTTGGGCCCCGGGATTTTGTGCGGGTCAGTGTATACGAGCAGTACTTC	CSVGPRDFVRVSVYEQYF
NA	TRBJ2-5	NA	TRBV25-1	TGTGCCACCCGTGCGCCACAAGAGACCCAGTACTTC	CATRAPQETQYF
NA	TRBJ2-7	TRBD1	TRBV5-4	TGTGCCAGCAGCTTCGGACAGGGTCGATACGAGCAGTACTTC	CASSFGQGRYEQYF
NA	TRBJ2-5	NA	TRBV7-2	TGTGCCAGCCAAAGAACATGGACCGGTGAGACCCAGTACTTC	CASQRTWTGETQYF
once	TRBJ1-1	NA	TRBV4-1	TGCGCCAGCAGCCAGCAGGGTTTCAGGATAGACACTGAAGCTTTCTTT	CASSQQGFRIDTEAFF
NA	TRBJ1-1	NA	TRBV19	TGTGCCAGTAGCGTTCAGGGGAACACTGAAGCTTTCTTT	CASSVQGNTEAFF
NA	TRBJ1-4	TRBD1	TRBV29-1	TGCAGCGTCCTGGGACAGGTTTACGAAAAACTGTTTTTT	CSVLGQVYEKLFF
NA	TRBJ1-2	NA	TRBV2	TGTGCCAGCAGTGAAGCCGGCAGCTATGGCTACACCTTC	CASSEAGSYGYTF
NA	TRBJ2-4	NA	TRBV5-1	TGCGCCAGCAGCCCGGGAGGACAGGAAAACATTCAGTACTTC	CASSPGGQENIQYF
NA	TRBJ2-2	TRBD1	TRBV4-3	TGCGCCAGCAGACTAGACAGGGCAGGCGGGGAGCTGTTTTTT	CASRLDRAGGELFF
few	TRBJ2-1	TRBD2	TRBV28	TGTGCCAGCAGCATAGCCGGGACTAGCCGCAATGAGCAGTTCTTC	CASSIAGTSRNEQFF
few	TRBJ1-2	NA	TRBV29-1	TGCAGCGTCGTGCCCGGGGCGTCTAACTATGGCTACACCTTC	CSVVPGASNYGYTF
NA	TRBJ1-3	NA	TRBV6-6	TGTGCCAGCAGTTACGGCGGCAGGGCTGGAAACACCATATATTTT	CASSYGGRAGNTIYF
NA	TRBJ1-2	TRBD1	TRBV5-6	TGTGCCAGCAGCTTGTCGGCGGGACAGTACTATGGCTACACCTTC	CASSLSAGQYYGYTF
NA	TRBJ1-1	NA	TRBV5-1	TGCGCCAGCAGCTCTTCAGGGGTGGGCACTGAAGCTTTCTTT	CASSSSGVGTEAFF